This TCR beta chain was identified during a study of T cells in Graves' hyperthyroidism and ophthalmopathy. Study-level background: At initial diagnosis, before any treatment had begun, peripheral blood was obtained.

Germline CDR1 is SGHRS and CDR2 is YFSETQ. J lost 2 bases, V lost 7 bases, and 8 bases had no gene match. This CDR3 contains 14 residues. Graves' hyperthyroidism showing no ophthalmopathy progression within 18 months was considered stable. In making diagnoses, clinical symptoms, serum thyroxine and TRAb, thyroid ultrasound and orbital computed tomography were all used. Study-level points and caveats: Blood also held most thyroid clonotypes expanded beyond 0.001.

There are a few counts of this clonotype. Its matching antigen is unknown. The TCR beta CDR3 regions underwent amplification using RNA transcripts as the source. The HTBI primer set drove a first-round RT-PCR of the TCR CDR3. TCRdb ran MiXCR on the multiplex PCR reads and lists one entry per CDR3 protein. The table lists over 700,000 distinct CDR3 sequences, approximately 40% of them singletons. This TCR derives from a man between 18 and 35 years old with Graves' hyperthyroidism. This sequence joins TRBV5-1 and TRBJ2-5; 7 bases are a match to TRBD1. The sequenced sample was blood. CDR3 sequence (DNA): TGCGCCAGCCAGGGCCCGGGACAGCAAGAGACCCAGTACTTC. Its protein is CASQGPGQQETQYF.